What follows describes a single T cell receptor (beta chain). This entry comes from a study of blood T cell repertoires in COVID-19. In the study overall: The samples span acute and convalescent COVID-19 from the United States, Italy and Spain. Sources were T cells, B-cell-depleted T cells, or PBMCs; the material itself was cDNA or gDNA.

Original handling: Nucleated cell number was recorded as an estimate derived from reference gene primer amplification. Using immunoSEQ multiplex PCR, the repertoire was profiled, and TCRdb retains in-frame clones only, with some absent. V, J and clone size were drawn from that table, and D and trimming were deduced from the DNA. The table lists 35,000 to 50,000 clones, about four fifths of them singletons. The CDR3 runs 17 residues. The V gene's germline CDR1 is SGHRS and CDR2 YFSETQ. Trimming cost V 2 bases and J 4 bases; bases outside gene matches: 13. The sequencing input was peripheral blood. The sequence derives from a woman of 80 years or more with acute or convalescent COVID-19. The chain has TRBV5-1 and TRBJ2-3; 7 bases map to TRBD1. The CDR3 loop reads CASSFVPTGFVPDTQYF. CDR3 bases: TGCGCCAGCAGCTTTGTACCGACAGGGTTCGTCCCAGATACGCAGTATTTT. Drawing the rest from reference TRBV5-1 and TRBJ2-3, the complete variable domain is KAGVTQTPRYLIKTRGQQVTLSCSPISGHRSVSWYQQTPGQGLQFLFEYFSETQRNKGNFPGRFSGRQFSNSRSEMNVSTLELGDSALYLCASSFVPTGFVPDTQYFGPGTRLTVL.